What follows are 26 T cell receptor beta chains derived from one specimen sequenced in a study of PD-L1 blockade in urothelial cancer. Stated time point: pretreatment peripheral blood. Sequenced by immunoSEQ multiplex PCR; TCRdb stores in-frame clones only, minus some. The repertoire holds roughly 100,000 clones, 89% seen once, with roughly 0.97% in the top ten. Source: PBMCs, taken around atezolizumab (anti-PD-L1) treatment. The receptors come from a woman of 80 years or more with urothelial cancer.

The chain joins TRBV7-9 to TRBJ2-2, with 10 bases fitting TRBD1. The CDR3 has 16 amino acids. CDR1 is SEHNR and CDR2 is FQNEAQ in the germline V gene (reference sequence). V shed 1 base, J shed 4 bases, and the junction held 3 bases outside the gene matches. For the CDR3, the DNA is TGTGCCAGCAGCTTAGTACGGGACAGGGGCACCGGGGAGCTGTTTTTT. As protein: CASSLVRDRGTGELFF. Full variable domain (rest looked up from reference TRBV7-9 and TRBJ2-2): DTGVSQNPRHKITKRGQNVTFRCDPISEHNRLYWYRQTLGQGPEFLTYFQNEAQLEKSRLLSDRFSAERPKGSFSTLEIQRTEQGDSAMYLCASSLVRDRGTGELFFGEGSRLTVL.

The CDR3 DNA reads TGTGCCAGCAGCTTTCGGGGATACAATGAGCAGTTCTTC. Translation gives CASSFRGYNEQFF. The gene calls are TRBV5-6 and TRBJ2-1; D may be TRBD2 (5 bases). Germline-derived CDR1 and CDR2 are SGHDT and YYEEEE. The length of the CDR3 is 13 residues. V was shortened by 2 bases and J by 4 bases, with 7 bases between the two germline ends.

This chain links TRBV30 with TRBJ1-1, with D possibly being TRBD1 (6 bases). There are 15 residues in the CDR3. Trimming pared 0 bases from V and 1 base from J, leaving 12 bases between. Germline V CDR1 and CDR2: GTSNPN, SVGIG (reference sequence). In DNA form, the CDR3 reads TGTGCCTGGAGTGTCCCGGACAGACCGAACACTGAAGCTTTCTTT. Amino acids: CAWSVPDRPNTEAFF. Looking up the rest from reference TRBV30 and TRBJ1-1 gives the full variable domain: SQTIHQWPATLVQPVGSPLSLECTVEGTSNPNLYWYRQAAGRGLQLLFYSVGIGQISSEVPQNLSASRPQDRQFILSSKKLLLSDSGFYLCAWSVPDRPNTEAFFGQGTRLTVV.

This rearrangement joins TRBV30 to TRBJ1-5; possibly TRBD1 for D (5 bases). CDR1 and CDR2 (germline): GTSNPN, SVGIG (reference sequence). This CDR3 contains 13 residues. Trimming pared 4 bases from V and 0 bases from J, leaving 7 bases between. The CDR3 loop is CAWNRISNQPQHF. The CDR3 bases are TGTGCCTGGAACAGGATTAGCAATCAGCCCCAGCATTTT.

This rearrangement joins TRBV28 to TRBJ1-4; weak D call: TRBD1 (5 bases). Trimming took off 5 bases at V and 4 bases at J, with 11 bases between the two ends. Germline V gene sequence: CDR1 MDHEN, CDR2 SYDVKM. The CDR3 consists of 14 residues. This chain's CDR3 is CASSNRGLNEKLFF. CDR3 DNA: TGTGCCAGCAGTAATCGGGGACTTAATGAAAAACTGTTTTTT.

The chain combines TRBV11-2 with TRBJ2-1, with 9 bases identical to TRBD2. The trim removed 0 bases at V and 6 bases at J, leaving 6 bases unmatched. The CDR3 runs 16 residues. Germline V gene sequence: CDR1 SGHAT, CDR2 FQNNGV. Here the CDR3 reads CASSLEGSGGRNEQFF. In DNA, the CDR3 is TGTGCCAGCAGCTTAGAGGGTAGCGGGGGCCGCAATGAGCAGTTCTTC.

The rearrangement joins TRBV9 to TRBJ2-6, with 9 bases aligning to TRBD1. After removal of 3 bases from V and 0 bases from J, the junction contained 10 bases not matched to a gene. CDR1 is SGDLS and CDR2 is YYNGEE in the germline V gene. The CDR3 runs to 19 residues. CDR3 loop: CASSATPGTGLSGANVLTF. The CDR3 nucleotides are TGTGCCAGCAGCGCTACTCCCGGGACAGGGCTCTCTGGGGCCAACGTCCTGACTTTC.

This clone was counted only a few times. The V and J genes are TRBV27 and TRBJ2-1; 14 positions agree with TRBD2. The CDR3 extends over 16 amino acids. Losses at the gene ends were 2 bases for V and 4 bases for J; bases not matched to a gene: 1. The V gene's germline CDR1 is MNHEY and CDR2 SMNVEV (reference sequence). CDR3 residues: CASSLRTSGGYNEQFF. The CDR3 nucleotides are TGTGCCAGCAGTTTACGGACTAGCGGGGGGTACAATGAGCAGTTCTTC.

This chain links TRBV19 with TRBJ1-2; D may be TRBD1 (5 bases). Germline lookup yields CDR1 LNHDA and CDR2 SQIVND (reference sequence). Deletions cut 5 bases from V and 4 bases from J, with 11 bases between. The CDR3 runs to 13 residues. CDR3 coding DNA: TGTGCCAGTAGTGCGGACATCTCCTATGGCTACACCTTC. Translating it yields CASSADISYGYTF.

The rearrangement links TRBV10-3 to TRBJ2-1, with D perhaps matching TRBD2 (6 bases). Trimming removed 6 bases from V and 5 bases from J, with 23 bases in between. This CDR3 contains 17 residues. The germline gives CDR1 ENHRY, CDR2 SYGVKD. The CDR3 DNA is TGTGCCATCAGGAAAACCGGGACTCAAATCGCGAACAATGAGCAGTTCTTC. Residues: CAIRKTGTQIANNEQFF.

The chain combines TRBV5-1 with TRBJ2-7; no clear D gene. V lost 3 bases, J lost 3 bases, and 13 bases lay in between. CDR1 is SGHRS and CDR2 is YFSETQ in the germline V gene. The CDR3 is 14 amino acids. The CDR3 loop reads CASSSFEIGYEQYF. Written as DNA, the CDR3 is TGCGCCAGCAGCTCCTTCGAAATCGGCTACGAGCAGTACTTC.

The rearrangement links TRBV25-1 to TRBJ2-7, with D possibly TRBD2 on 5 matching bases. Germline-derived CDR1 and CDR2 are MGHDK and SYGVNS. The CDR3 length is 15 residues. Trimming removed 7 bases from V and 7 bases from J, with 23 bases in between. The CDR3 DNA reads TGTGCCAGCACTCCGACTAACGGGCGCGGTAGGGAGCAGTACTTC. Its translation: CASTPTNGRGREQYF.

The chain recombines TRBV5-8 with TRBJ2-5, with no clear D. The V end was cut by 4 bases, the J end by 2 bases, with 12 bases between. Germline V lookup: CDR1 SGHTS, CDR2 YDEGEE. The CDR3 loop spans 14 amino acids. The CDR3, as DNA: TGTGCCAGCAGCCCGTCGGCGGATCAAGAGACCCAGTACTTC. It codes for CASSPSADQETQYF.

The chain recombines TRBV2 with TRBJ2-7; D is possibly TRBD2 (6 bases). The CDR3 extends over 14 amino acids. Trimming cost V 6 bases and J 2 bases, with 14 bases left between them. The germline V gene encodes CDR1 SNHLY and CDR2 FYNNEI. CDR3 DNA: TGTGCCAGCAGACCCGGGACTGTTCCCTACGAGCAGTACTTC. Protein sequence: CASRPGTVPYEQYF.

The chain carries TRBV5-1 and TRBJ1-2; D gene unclear. This CDR3 has 14 amino acids. In germline, CDR1 is SGHRS, CDR2 YFSETQ. With 2 bases removed from V and 1 base from J, the gap between germline ends came to 9 bases. The CDR3 loop is CASSFDGFNYGYTF. The CDR3 DNA sequence: TGCGCCAGCAGCTTTGACGGGTTTAACTATGGCTACACCTTC. Full variable domain (outside the CDR3, taken from reference TRBV5-1 and TRBJ1-2): KAGVTQTPRYLIKTRGQQVTLSCSPISGHRSVSWYQQTPGQGLQFLFEYFSETQRNKGNFPGRFSGRQFSNSRSEMNVSTLELGDSALYLCASSFDGFNYGYTFGSGTRLTVV.

The chain links TRBV14 to TRBJ2-7, with a possible D match to TRBD2 (6 bases). CDR3 length: 13 residues. V was pared by 5 bases and J by 4 bases, with 12 bases between. Germline lookup yields CDR1 SGHDN and CDR2 FVKESK. CDR3 nucleotides: TGTGCCAGCAGCAGCGCGGGACCTTACGAGCAGTACTTC. Protein sequence: CASSSAGPYEQYF.

V gene TRBV27 combines with J gene TRBJ1-2, with 7 positions matching TRBD1. Germline trimming cut 6 bases from V and 8 bases from J; bases unmatched to any gene: 9. The CDR3 is 13 amino acids. Germline CDR1 MNHEY, CDR2 SMNVEV (reference sequence). The CDR3 sequence is CASSLTGLGGYTF. CDR3 coding DNA: TGTGCCAGCAGCCTGACAGGGTTAGGCGGCTACACCTTC.

The rearrangement joins TRBV7-9 to TRBJ2-1; no reliable D call. The CDR3 is 13 residues long. CDR1 and CDR2 (germline): SEHNR, FQNEAQ (reference sequence). Trimming took off 7 bases at V and 3 bases at J, with 10 bases between the two ends. CDR3 in amino acids: CASTFNNYNEQFF. The CDR3 DNA is TGTGCCAGCACCTTCAACAACTACAATGAGCAGTTCTTC.

V is TRBV7-3 and J is TRBJ2-2, with a tentative D call TRBD2 (5 bases). V was cut by 2 bases and J by 5 bases, with 9 bases left in between. This CDR3 region has 14 residues. Germline V CDR1 and CDR2: SGHTA, FQGTGA. CDR3 sequence (DNA): TGTGCCAGCAGCTTATCCTCGGGAACCGGGGAGCTGTTTTTT. It encodes CASSLSSGTGELFF.

In DNA form, the CDR3 reads TGTGCCAGCAGTCCTAGCGCCTCCTACAATGAGCAGTTCTTC. Its protein is CASSPSASYNEQFF. The chain couples TRBV6-1 to TRBJ2-1, with D possibly matching TRBD2 (6 bases). The length of the CDR3 is 14 residues. V was cut by 5 bases and J by 0 bases, with 8 bases left in between. Germline V gives CDR1 MNHNS, CDR2 SASEGT.

Concerning this clone: The junction and the germline gene differ at one end; a read error may be behind it. V is TRBV4-1 and J is TRBJ2-3; TRBD2 is a possible D gene (6 bases). CDR3 length: 14 amino acids. Germline V lookup: CDR1 MGHRA, CDR2 YSYEKL. The CDR3 DNA reads as TGCGCCAGCAGCGGAGGGAATAGCAGAGATACGCAGTATTTT. Translation: CASSGGNSRDTQYF.

The CDR3 DNA sequence: TGCGCCAGCAGCTTAGTTAGCGGAGGCGGCAATGAGCAGTTCTTC. It specifies CASSLVSGGGNEQFF. The V call is TRBV5-1, the J call TRBJ2-1, with D possibly TRBD2 on 6 matching bases. The ends were cut back, 2 bases at V and 6 bases at J, with 15 bases in the middle. In germline, CDR1 is SGHRS, CDR2 YFSETQ. This CDR3 contains 15 residues.

This clone was recorded many times. This chain connects TRBV4-1 to TRBJ1-2; D possibly corresponds to TRBD1 (6 bases). Trimming shortened V by 1 base and J by 4 bases, and 13 bases separated the two germline ends. This CDR3 is built from 15 residues. CDR1 MGHRA and CDR2 YSYEKL come from the germline V gene. The CDR3 DNA is TGCGCCAGCAGCCAAGGGACCCGGACAGCCTATGGCTACACCTTC. This encodes CASSQGTRTAYGYTF.

The chain recombines TRBV7-3 with TRBJ1-1, with no clear D. V lost 5 bases and J 0 bases, leaving 10 bases between the germline ends. This CDR3 is 14 amino acids long. Germline CDR1 and CDR2: SGHTA and FQGTGA. In DNA form, the CDR3 reads TGTGCCAGCAGCCTCGGTCGCATGAACACTGAAGCTTTCTTT. It yields the protein CASSLGRMNTEAFF.

This chain connects TRBV29-1 to TRBJ1-1; maybe TRBD1 (6 bases). Germline CDR1 SQVTM, CDR2 ANQGSEA. Trimming pared 4 bases from V and 9 bases from J, leaving 15 bases between. The CDR3 covers 12 residues. CDR3 region: CSVAGTSPQAFF. The CDR3 region has the DNA TGCAGCGTTGCCGGGACAAGCCCCCAAGCTTTCTTT.

The table lists this clone with a few counts. This chain uses TRBV2 with TRBJ2-7; TRBD1 matches 7 bases. Germline assignment: CDR1 SNHLY and CDR2 FYNNEI. The CDR3 extends over 14 amino acids. The V segment lost 7 bases and the J segment 4 bases; nucleotides outside the gene matches: 10. The CDR3 nucleotides read TGTGCCAGCAACTCCGGGACAGCCCAGTACGAGCAGTACTTC. Translated, it gives CASNSGTAQYEQYF.